The 21 T cell receptor beta chains reported below all come from one sample, sequenced in a study of blood T cell repertoires in COVID-19. Generated by immunoSEQ multiplex PCR, the TCRdb table keeps only in-frame clones and is missing some. The sample yields more than 65,000 clones, approximately 82% seen once. The source material was peripheral blood. The source of these receptors is a woman aged 45-65 years with acute or convalescent COVID-19.

This sequence joins TRBV6-2 or TRBV6-3 and TRBJ2-7; 7 nucleotides match TRBD2. The V segment lost 7 bases and the J segment 0 bases; nucleotides outside the gene matches: 6. The CDR3 has 14 amino acids. Germline V lookup: CDR1 MNHEY, CDR2 SVGEGT. CDR3 DNA sequence: TGTGCCAGCACCCCGGGACTACTCTCCTACGAGCAGTACTTC. The encoded protein is CASTPGLLSYEQYF.

This rearrangement joins TRBV5-6 to TRBJ2-4; D unresolved. This CDR3 has 14 amino acids. V was cut by 0 bases and J by 0 bases, with 4 bases left in between. Germline CDR1 and CDR2: SGHDT and YYEEEE. The CDR3 bases are TGTGCCAGCAGCTTGGGTAGAGCCAAAAACATTCAGTACTTC. This codes for CASSLGRAKNIQYF. The entire variable domain, with the rest obtained from reference TRBV5-6 and TRBJ2-4, is as follows: DAGVTQSPTHLIKTRGQQVTLRCSPKSGHDTVSWYQQALGQGPQFIFQYYEEEERQRGNFPDRFSGHQFPNYSSELNVNALLLGDSALYLCASSLGRAKNIQYFGAGTRLSVL.

V and J are TRBV5-1 and TRBJ2-1; 10 bases fit TRBD2. V was clipped by 3 bases and J by 10 bases; unmatched bases: 25. This CDR3 is 20 amino acids long. CDR1 and CDR2 from the germline V gene are SGHRS and YFSETQ. The CDR3 sequence: CASSSEERGGLLLQFPEQFF. The CDR3 region has the DNA TGCGCCAGCAGCTCCGAAGAGCGGGGGGGTTTACTCCTACAATTCCCCGAGCAGTTCTTC. The whole variable domain, filled in from reference TRBV5-1 and TRBJ2-1, reads KAGVTQTPRYLIKTRGQQVTLSCSPISGHRSVSWYQQTPGQGLQFLFEYFSETQRNKGNFPGRFSGRQFSNSRSEMNVSTLELGDSALYLCASSSEERGGLLLQFPEQFFGPGTRLTVL.

A few counts support this clone. V gene TRBV16 combines with J gene TRBJ1-2, with 9 bases fitting TRBD1. Trimming at V came to 6 bases and at J to 3 bases, leaving 8 bases not matched to a gene. Germline-derived CDR1 and CDR2 are KGHSY and FQNENV. CDR3 length: 15 residues. The CDR3 reads CASRQGQGEDYGYTF. CDR3 coding DNA: TGTGCCAGCAGACAGGGACAGGGTGAGGACTATGGCTACACCTTC.

This chain connects TRBV9 to TRBJ2-5; D gene unclear. The CDR3 covers 14 residues. The V gene lost 2 bases and the J gene lost 1 base, with 9 bases spanning the gap. Germline-derived CDR1 and CDR2 are SGDLS and YYNGEE. CDR3 sequence reads: CASSVGGAQETQYF. The CDR3 DNA is TGTGCCAGCAGCGTCGGCGGAGCCCAAGAGACCCAGTACTTC.

This rearrangement joins TRBV9 to TRBJ2-7, with 9 positions matching TRBD2. There are 14 residues in the CDR3. In germline, CDR1 is SGDLS, CDR2 YYNGEE. V gave up 2 bases and J gave up 3 bases; unmatched junction bases: 3. Here the CDR3 DNA reads TGTGCCAGCAGCGTTGCGGGAGGGGGCTACGAGCAGTACTTC. As protein: CASSVAGGGYEQYF.

CDR3 in amino acids: CASSPKRSGLLANTGELFF. CDR3 bases: TGCGCCAGCAGCCCAAAACGATCAGGACTGTTAGCGAACACCGGGGAGCTGTTTTTT. The chain uses TRBV4-1 and TRBJ2-2, with D perhaps matching TRBD2 (5 bases). CDR3 length equals 19 residues. The V end was cut by 4 bases, the J end by 0 bases, with 21 bases between. The germline CDR1 and CDR2 sequences are MGHRA and YSYEKL.

This clone was picked up one time. The rearrangement uses TRBV5-5 and TRBJ2-7, with D maybe TRBD2 (7 bases). Trimming shortened V by 5 bases and J by 6 bases, and 18 bases separated the two germline ends. The CDR3 consists of 14 residues. Germline V gene data show CDR1 as SGHKS and CDR2 as YYEKEE (reference sequence). The CDR3 loop reads CASSFSGGASEQYF. The CDR3 DNA reads TGTGCCAGCAGTTTCTCGGGGGGCGCGTCCGAGCAGTACTTC.

The chain carries TRBV28 and TRBJ2-2; perhaps TRBD2 as D (6 bases). This CDR3 is 15 amino acids long. Germline V gives CDR1 MDHEN, CDR2 SYDVKM. V shed 6 bases and J shed 0 bases, with 11 bases lying between them. CDR3 protein: CASSGGPTNTGELFF. CDR3 nucleotides: TGTGCCAGCAGCGGGGGACCGACGAACACCGGGGAGCTGTTTTTT. The full variable domain, with the rest looked up from reference TRBV28 and TRBJ2-2, is DVKVTQSSRYLVKRTGEKVFLECVQDMDHENMFWYRQDPGLGLRLIYFSYDVKMKEKGDIPEGYSVSREKKERFSLILESASTNQTSMYLCASSGGPTNTGELFFGEGSRLTVL.

The CDR3 is CASSLSDRGSGNTIYF. DNA of the CDR3: TGCGCCAGCAGCCTTTCAGACAGGGGCTCTGGAAACACCATATATTTT. This chain uses TRBV5-1 with TRBJ1-3; TRBD1 agrees at 8 bases. Germline trimming cut 4 bases from V and 0 bases from J; bases unmatched to any gene: 6. There are 16 residues in the CDR3. The germline V gene has CDR1 SGHRS and CDR2 YFSETQ. Together with reference TRBV5-1 and TRBJ1-3, the CDR3 gives the full variable domain: KAGVTQTPRYLIKTRGQQVTLSCSPISGHRSVSWYQQTPGQGLQFLFEYFSETQRNKGNFPGRFSGRQFSNSRSEMNVSTLELGDSALYLCASSLSDRGSGNTIYFGEGSWLTVV.

The V call is TRBV19, the J call TRBJ2-2, with 10 bases lining up with TRBD2. J lost 7 bases, V lost 9 bases, and 11 bases had no gene match. The V gene's germline CDR1 is LNHDA and CDR2 SQIVND (reference sequence). This CDR3 region has 15 residues. Here the CDR3 DNA reads TGTGCCAGCCTTCAGCGGGAGGGCGGCAGCGGGGAGCTGTTTTTT. This codes for CASLQREGGSGELFF.

V gene TRBV7-3 combines with J gene TRBJ2-1, with 7 positions matching TRBD1. The trim removed 5 bases at V and 1 base at J, leaving 5 bases unmatched. The CDR3 totals 15 residues. CDR1 and CDR2 (germline): SGHTA, FQGTGA. The CDR3 is CASSPGTDSYNEQFF. Written as DNA, the CDR3 is TGTGCCAGCAGCCCCGGGACAGATTCCTACAATGAGCAGTTCTTC.

The V and J genes are TRBV7-3 and TRBJ2-7; 11 bases line up with TRBD2. Trimming removed 1 base from V and 0 bases from J; junction bases left unmatched: 5. The CDR3 contains 17 residues. Germline values: CDR1 SGHTA, CDR2 FQGTGA. Here the CDR3 reads CASSLMPSGRFSYEQYF. CDR3 nucleotides: TGTGCCAGCAGCTTAATGCCTAGCGGGAGGTTCTCCTACGAGCAGTACTTC.

The chain combines TRBV7-8 with TRBJ2-3; D is perhaps TRBD1 (7 bases). V was cut by 4 bases and J by 0 bases, with 17 bases left in between. The length of the CDR3 is 17 residues. The germline V gene has CDR1 SGHVS and CDR2 FQNEAQ. The CDR3 coding sequence is TGTGCCAGCAGCTCCCGGCGGGACAGACCGAGCACAGATACGCAGTATTTT. Amino acid sequence: CASSSRRDRPSTDTQYF.

The chain links TRBV3-1 (or the pseudogene TRBV3-2) to TRBJ2-2; 8 nucleotides agree with TRBD2. Germline assignment: CDR1 LGHDT and CDR2 YNNKEL (reference sequence). CDR3 size: 16 residues. Unmatched junction bases numbered 5, after V lost 2 bases and J lost 3 bases. CDR3 protein: CASSQLSGIDTGELFF. DNA of the CDR3: TGTGCCAGCAGCCAACTTAGCGGGATCGACACCGGGGAGCTGTTTTTT.

The gene calls are TRBV30 and TRBJ1-2; D unresolved. The CDR3 covers 11 residues. The germline gives CDR1 GTSNPN, CDR2 SVGIG (reference sequence). V lost 3 bases, J lost 8 bases, and 10 bases lay in between. The CDR3 region has the DNA TGTGCCTGGAGGAGGGAAGGAGGCTACACCTTC. This sequence encodes CAWRREGGYTF.

This chain joins TRBV5-5 and TRBJ2-2; D not resolved. Germline V gives CDR1 SGHKS, CDR2 YYEKEE (reference sequence). Trimming pared 9 bases from V and 6 bases from J, leaving 15 bases between. The CDR3 has 13 residues. The CDR3 region has the DNA TGTGCCACCCACTCCGGTGGTCCCGGGGAGCTGTTTTTT. This codes for CATHSGGPGELFF.

This clone has only a few counts. This chain links TRBV6-5 with TRBJ1-1, with a tentative D call TRBD1 (6 bases). V was clipped by 5 bases and J by 1 base, with 8 bases between them. Germline-derived CDR1 and CDR2 are MNHEY and SVGAGI. This CDR3 region has 13 residues. CDR3 protein: CASSQTGNTEAFF. As DNA, the CDR3 is TGTGCCAGCAGTCAGACAGGGAACACTGAAGCTTTCTTT.

This clone was seen only once. The CDR3 bases are TGTGCCAGCAGCGTAAACAGAAATGGCTACACCTTC. Protein product: CASSVNRNGYTF. The chain joins TRBV9 to TRBJ1-2; no clear D gene. The V gene lost 1 base and the J gene lost 6 bases, with 7 bases spanning the gap. Germline-derived CDR1 and CDR2 are SGDLS and YYNGEE. The CDR3 length is 12 residues.

This CDR3 reads CASSFSGGATDTQYF. The CDR3 coding sequence is TGTGCCAGCAGCTTTAGCGGGGGGGCCACAGATACGCAGTATTTT. This chain uses TRBV7-2 with TRBJ2-3; 11 nucleotides line up with TRBD2. The CDR3 contains 15 residues. J was trimmed by 2 bases and V by 3 bases; bases with no gene match: 1. Germline loops: CDR1 SGHTA, CDR2 FQGNSA.

This chain joins TRBV6-5 and TRBJ1-2; 7 bases match TRBD1. Germline V gives CDR1 MNHEY, CDR2 SVGAGI. V shed 8 bases, J shed 1 base, and the junction held 10 bases outside the gene matches. The CDR3 is 15 residues long. The CDR3 protein is CASLLGQVNNYGYTF. The CDR3 nucleotides are TGTGCCAGCCTACTCGGACAGGTTAATAACTATGGCTACACCTTC.